This T cell receptor beta chain is from a study of T cell responses to AZD1222 COVID-19 vaccine. Whole-study results and caveats: Spike was spanned by vaccine-associated CD4 TCRs, with dominance at 160-218 and 743-854. White British ancestry dominated among donors, who included more females, and clonal diversity was possibly underestimated. Baseline antibody screening turned up just a handful of seropositive AZD1222 recipients.

Sequenced by immunoSEQ multiplex PCR; TCRdb stores in-frame clones only, minus some. In the table there are roughly 100,000 clones, roughly 87% of which are singletons. Germline V gene data show CDR1 as ENHRY and CDR2 as SYGVKD. There are 14 residues in the CDR3. The ends were cut back, 8 bases at V and 4 bases at J, with 18 bases in the middle. This clone appeared a single time. Its target is unknown. V gene TRBV10-3 combines with J gene TRBJ2-7; D possibly uses TRBD1 or TRBD2 (5 bases each). The sample consisted of peripheral blood, taken on day 0 of AZD1222 vaccination. The TCR was taken from an adult in good health. Written as DNA, the CDR3 is TGTGCCATCTCAATGACCGGGACGGAGTACGAGCAGTACTTC. Its protein product is CAISMTGTEYEQYF.